A selection of T cell receptor beta chains follows, all from one sample in a study of identical twins. Each CDR3 protein is one row after TCRdb ran MiXCR on the 5' RACE reads. The sample records 1.5 million to 2 million distinct CDR3 sequences, about 32% being singletons. The sequenced sample was cord blood. These receptors were taken from a newborn girl in good health. The CDR3 runs from the conserved cysteine through the conserved F or W. The D gene is left open where the match is weak. Where a row states a size, it is once, few, many or the class of an expanded clone; other rows omit it.

TRBJ1-2,TRBV20-1,-,-,CSARVDTNYGYTF,TGCAGTGCTAGAGTAGACACTAACTATGGCTACACCTTC
TRBJ2-3,TRBV6-1,-,-,CASIRGRGGGTDTQYF,TGTGCCAGCATTCGGGGCAGGGGAGGAGGCACAGATACGCAGTATTTT
TRBJ1-2,TRBV20-1,-,-,CSAERFANYGYTF,TGCAGTGCTGAGAGATTTGCTAACTATGGCTACACCTTC
TRBJ2-1,TRBV7-8,TRBD2,-,CASSLPKLPRRERTNEQFF,TGTGCCAGCAGCTTACCGAAACTACCTAGGCGGGAGAGAACCAATGAGCAGTTCTTC
TRBJ2-7,TRBV4-1,-,-,CASSQGRTLSSYEQYF,TGCGCCAGCAGCCAAGGAAGGACACTCAGCTCCTACGAGCAGTACTTC
TRBJ1-4,TRBV5-1,-,once,CASSSGLYPNEKLFF,TGCGCCAGCAGTTCGGGACTTTACCCTAATGAAAAACTGTTTTTT
TRBJ2-3,TRBV3-1,TRBD2,-,CASSQVAGGTTDTQYF,TGTGCCAGCAGCCAGGTAGCGGGAGGTACCACAGATACGCAGTATTTT
TRBJ2-3,TRBV7-2,-,few,CASSLYWDTDTQYF,TGTGCCAGCAGCTTATACTGGGACACAGATACGCAGTATTTT
TRBJ1-6,TRBV11-2,TRBD1,-,CASSRIPSGTVYPSYNSPLHF,TGTGCCAGCAGCCGCATCCCTTCTGGGACAGTCTACCCCTCATATAATTCACCCCTCCACTTT
TRBJ2-5,TRBV9,-,-,CASSVEAGVRETQYF,TGTGCCAGCAGCGTAGAGGCAGGGGTTAGGGAGACCCAGTACTTC
TRBJ2-7,TRBV15,-,few,CATRKRYEQYF,TGTGCCACCAGGAAACGTTACGAGCAGTACTTC
TRBJ2-7,TRBV29-1,TRBD1,few,CSVDSGQGPYEQYF,TGCAGCGTTGATTCGGGACAGGGACCCTACGAGCAGTACTTC
TRBJ1-5,TRBV12-5,-,few,CAGTLQCDQPQHF,TGTGCTGGGACCCTCCAGTGCGATCAGCCCCAGCATTTT
TRBJ2-7,TRBV27,TRBD1,-,CASSITGTDSYEQYF,TGTGCCAGCAGTATCACCGGGACAGACTCCTACGAGCAGTACTTC
TRBJ1-4,TRBV21-1,-,few,CASSPHLRGLPLPNEKLFF,TGTGCCAGCAGCCCCCACTTGAGAGGGCTTCCTCTCCCTAATGAAAAACTGTTTTTT
TRBJ2-7,TRBV12-3/TRBV12-4,TRBD2,many,CASRGLAGYEQYF,TGTGCCAGCAGGGGACTAGCGGGGTATGAGCAGTACTTC
TRBJ1-1,TRBV29-1,TRBD1,few,CSVESGTGGTEAFF,TGCAGCGTCGAGTCGGGGACAGGGGGCACTGAAGCTTTCTTT
TRBJ2-1,TRBV5-1,TRBD2,few,CASIPTTSGRSSYNDQFF,TGCGCCAGCATCCCAACTACTAGCGGGAGGAGCTCCTACAATGATCAGTTCTTC
TRBJ2-5,TRBV29-1,-,-,CSVDSTVETQYF,TGCAGCGTGGATAGCACGGTAGAGACCCAGTACTTC
TRBJ2-3,TRBV5-6,-,-,CASSFDWKSTQYF,TGTGCCAGCAGCTTTGACTGGAAAAGTACGCAGTATTTT
TRBJ2-3,TRBV10-2,-,-,CASSESRGNTRGTDTQYF,TGCGCCAGCAGTGAGTCGAGGGGTAATACGCGGGGCACAGATACGCAGTATTTT
TRBJ2-1,TRBV5-1,-,-,CASRRTTYNEQFF,TGCGCCAGCCGCCGGACAACCTACAATGAGCAGTTCTTC
TRBJ2-5,TRBV29-1,TRBD1,-,CSVPRGPQETQYF,TGCAGCGTCCCCAGGGGGCCCCAAGAGACCCAGTACTTC
TRBJ2-7,TRBV6-8,-,few,CAGYLSLDYEQYF,TGTGCCGGCTACTTGAGTCTGGACTACGAGCAGTACTTC
TRBJ2-1,TRBV5-1,-,-,CASRPAGVAETQFF,TGCGCCAGCAGACCTGCCGGGGTGGCGGAGACCCAGTTCTTC
TRBJ2-7,TRBV6-5,TRBD1,many,CASSYSWDRVYEQYF,TGTGCCAGCAGTTACTCCTGGGACAGGGTCTACGAGCAGTACTTC
TRBJ2-1,TRBV4-2,TRBD2,-,CASSQSGRASYNEQFF,TGTGCCAGCAGCCAAAGCGGGAGGGCCTCCTACAATGAGCAGTTCTTC
TRBJ2-4,TRBV20-1,TRBD2,-,CSARTSGTRKNIQYF,TGCAGTGCTAGAACCTCCGGGACTAGGAAAAACATTCAGTACTTC
TRBJ2-5,TRBV28,TRBD2,-,CASSFQGLAGGETQYF,TGTGCCAGCAGTTTTCAGGGACTAGCGGGAGGAGAGACCCAGTACTTC
TRBJ1-2,TRBV21-1,-,-,CASSKEYILILPYYGYTF,TGTGCCAGCAGCAAAGAGTACATCTTAATCCTCCCCTACTATGGCTACACCTTC
TRBJ1-2,TRBV7-9,TRBD1,few,CASSTSGQVYGYTF,TGTGCCAGCAGCACCTCGGGACAGGTCTATGGCTACACCTTC
TRBJ2-7,TRBV28,-,once,CASSPTRTGAYEQYF,TGTGCCAGCAGCCCCACACGTACTGGGGCCTACGAGCAGTACTTC
TRBJ1-5,TRBV12-3/TRBV12-4,-,few,CASSLFRDQPQHF,TGTGCCAGCAGTTTATTCAGGGATCAGCCCCAGCATTTT
TRBJ2-3,TRBV21-1,-,few,CASTTDRGRDTQYF,TGTGCCAGCACGACGGACAGGGGCAGGGATACGCAGTATTTT
TRBJ2-1,TRBV24-1,-,few,CATSGMDRGSEQFF,TGTGCCACCAGTGGGATGGACCGAGGAAGTGAGCAGTTCTTC
TRBJ1-4,TRBV7-9,TRBD1,-,CASDGTGREKLFF,TGTGCCAGCGACGGGACAGGGCGTGAAAAACTGTTTTTT
TRBJ1-6,TRBV15,-,-,CATSLETNYNSPLHF,TGTGCCACCAGCTTGGAGACAAACTATAATTCACCCCTCCACTTT
TRBJ1-1,TRBV7-9,-,-,CASSLEPGPEAFF,TGTGCCAGCAGCTTAGAACCGGGCCCTGAAGCTTTCTTT
TRBJ2-3,TRBV7-9,-,-,CASSLNHRYTDTQYF,TGTGCCAGCAGCTTAAATCACCGATACACAGATACGCAGTATTTT
TRBJ2-1,TRBV27,-,-,CASSLFTGYEEQFF,TGTGCCAGCAGTTTATTCACAGGGTACGAGGAGCAGTTCTTC
TRBJ2-4,TRBV5-1,TRBD2,-,CASTIGLAGGNEQYF,TGCGCCAGCACCATCGGACTAGCGGGGGGTAATGAGCAGTACTTC
TRBJ1-5,TRBV27,-,few,CASSFLSRHGSNQPQHF,TGTGCCAGCAGTTTTCTTTCTAGGCACGGGAGCAATCAGCCCCAGCATTTT
TRBJ2-7,TRBV6-1,TRBD2,-,CASSEAPGLGSEQYF,TGTGCCAGCAGTGAAGCGCCGGGACTAGGATCCGAGCAGTACTTC
TRBJ2-7,TRBV5-1,-,-,CASSLSYRDNEQYF,TGCGCCAGCAGCTTGAGTTACAGGGACAATGAGCAGTACTTC
TRBJ2-5,TRBV3-1,-,-,CASSQVGESSYNEQYF,TGTGCCAGCAGCCAAGTCGGGGAAAGCTCCTACAATGAGCAGTACTTC
TRBJ2-5,TRBV20-1,-,-,CSARDRGQEETQYF,TGCAGTGCTAGAGATCGGGGGCAGGAAGAGACCCAGTACTTC
TRBJ2-3,TRBV20-1,-,few,CSARNDTDTQYF,TGCAGTGCTAGGAATGACACAGATACGCAGTATTTT
TRBJ2-5,TRBV10-3,TRBD2,-,CAISGTGLADNEQYF,TGTGCCATCAGTGGCACGGGACTAGCGGACAATGAGCAGTACTTC
TRBJ1-2,TRBV12-3/TRBV12-4,TRBD1,once,CASTIPGTVGYTF,TGTGCCAGCACCATACCCGGGACAGTGGGCTACACCTTC
TRBJ1-1,TRBV19,TRBD1,-,CASSMPHRGEAFF,TGTGCCAGTAGTATGCCCCACAGGGGTGAAGCTTTCTTT
TRBJ2-2,TRBV28,TRBD1,-,CASSTGGTGELFF,TGTGCCAGCAGTACAGGGGGCACCGGGGAGCTGTTTTTT
TRBJ2-7,TRBV20-1,TRBD2,-,CSASPPGLAGNEQYF,TGCAGTGCTAGCCCTCCGGGACTAGCGGGAAACGAGCAGTACTTC